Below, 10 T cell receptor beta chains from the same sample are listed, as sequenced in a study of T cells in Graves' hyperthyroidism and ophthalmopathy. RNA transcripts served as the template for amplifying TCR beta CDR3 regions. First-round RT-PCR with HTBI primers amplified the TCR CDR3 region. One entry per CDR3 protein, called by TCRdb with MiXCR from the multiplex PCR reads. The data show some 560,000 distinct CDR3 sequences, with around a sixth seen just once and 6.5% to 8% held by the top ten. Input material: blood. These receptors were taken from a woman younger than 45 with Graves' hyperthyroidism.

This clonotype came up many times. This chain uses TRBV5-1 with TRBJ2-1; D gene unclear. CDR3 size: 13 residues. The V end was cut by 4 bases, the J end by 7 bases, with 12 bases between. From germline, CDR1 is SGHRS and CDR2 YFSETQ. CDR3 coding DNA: TGCGCCAGCAGCGGGTGGACCACAAATGAGCAGTTCTTC. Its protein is CASSGWTTNEQFF.

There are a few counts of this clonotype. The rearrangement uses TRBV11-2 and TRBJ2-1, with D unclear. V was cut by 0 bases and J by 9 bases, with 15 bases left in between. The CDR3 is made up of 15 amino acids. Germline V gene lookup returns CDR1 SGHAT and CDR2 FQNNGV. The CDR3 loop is CASSLDSVGTAEQFF. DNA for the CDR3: TGTGCCAGCAGCTTAGATTCCGTTGGCACGGCTGAGCAGTTCTTC.

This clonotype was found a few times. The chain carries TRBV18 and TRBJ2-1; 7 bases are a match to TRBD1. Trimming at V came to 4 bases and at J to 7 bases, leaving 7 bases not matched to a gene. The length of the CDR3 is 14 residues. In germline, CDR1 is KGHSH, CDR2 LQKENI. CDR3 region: CASSLGTAGNEQFF. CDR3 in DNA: TGTGCCAGCTCACTCGGGACAGCAGGGAATGAGCAGTTCTTC.

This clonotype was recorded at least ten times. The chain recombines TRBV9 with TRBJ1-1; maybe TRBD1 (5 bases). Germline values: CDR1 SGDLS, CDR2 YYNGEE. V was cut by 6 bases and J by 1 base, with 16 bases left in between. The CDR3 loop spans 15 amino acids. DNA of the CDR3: TGTGCCAGCACAATAGGGACGGGAGCGAACACTGAAGCTTTCTTT. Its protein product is CASTIGTGANTEAFF.

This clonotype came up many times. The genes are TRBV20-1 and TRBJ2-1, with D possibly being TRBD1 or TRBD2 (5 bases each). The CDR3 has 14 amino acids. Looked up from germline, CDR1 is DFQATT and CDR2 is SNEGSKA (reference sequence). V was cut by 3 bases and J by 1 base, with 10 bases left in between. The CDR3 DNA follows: TGCAGTGCTAGCGGGTGGGGGTCCTACAATGAGCAGTTCTTC. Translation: CSASGWGSYNEQFF.

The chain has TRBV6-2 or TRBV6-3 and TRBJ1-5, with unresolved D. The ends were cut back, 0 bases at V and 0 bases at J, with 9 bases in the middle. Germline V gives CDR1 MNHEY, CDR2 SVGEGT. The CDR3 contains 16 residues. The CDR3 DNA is TGTGCCAGCAGTTACTCCAGGCAGCATAGCAATCAGCCCCAGCATTTT. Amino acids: CASSYSRQHSNQPQHF.

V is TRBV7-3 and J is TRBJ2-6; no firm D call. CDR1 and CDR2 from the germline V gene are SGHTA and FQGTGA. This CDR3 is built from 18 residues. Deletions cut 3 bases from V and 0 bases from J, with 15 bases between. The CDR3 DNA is TGTGCCAGCAGCTTTGCCTATAAAGGAAACTCTGGGGCCAACGTCCTGACTTTC. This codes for CASSFAYKGNSGANVLTF.

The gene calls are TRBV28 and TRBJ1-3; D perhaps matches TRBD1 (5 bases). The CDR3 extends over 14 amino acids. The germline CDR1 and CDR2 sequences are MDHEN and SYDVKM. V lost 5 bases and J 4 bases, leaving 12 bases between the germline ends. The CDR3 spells CASSGRGFGNTIYF. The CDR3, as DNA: TGTGCCAGCAGTGGGAGGGGTTTCGGAAACACCATATATTTT.

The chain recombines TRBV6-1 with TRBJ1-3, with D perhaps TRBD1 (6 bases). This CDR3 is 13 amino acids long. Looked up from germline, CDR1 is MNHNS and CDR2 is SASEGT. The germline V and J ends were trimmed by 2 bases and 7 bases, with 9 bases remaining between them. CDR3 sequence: CASSERGFNTIYF. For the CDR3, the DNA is TGTGCCAGCAGTGAAAGGGGGTTTAACACCATATATTTT.

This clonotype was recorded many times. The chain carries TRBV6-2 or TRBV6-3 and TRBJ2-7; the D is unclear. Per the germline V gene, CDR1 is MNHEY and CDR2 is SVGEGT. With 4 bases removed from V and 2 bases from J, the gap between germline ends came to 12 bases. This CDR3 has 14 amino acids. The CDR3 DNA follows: TGTGCCAGCAGTTGGTTGGGCATTACCTACGAGCAGTACTTC. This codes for CASSWLGITYEQYF.